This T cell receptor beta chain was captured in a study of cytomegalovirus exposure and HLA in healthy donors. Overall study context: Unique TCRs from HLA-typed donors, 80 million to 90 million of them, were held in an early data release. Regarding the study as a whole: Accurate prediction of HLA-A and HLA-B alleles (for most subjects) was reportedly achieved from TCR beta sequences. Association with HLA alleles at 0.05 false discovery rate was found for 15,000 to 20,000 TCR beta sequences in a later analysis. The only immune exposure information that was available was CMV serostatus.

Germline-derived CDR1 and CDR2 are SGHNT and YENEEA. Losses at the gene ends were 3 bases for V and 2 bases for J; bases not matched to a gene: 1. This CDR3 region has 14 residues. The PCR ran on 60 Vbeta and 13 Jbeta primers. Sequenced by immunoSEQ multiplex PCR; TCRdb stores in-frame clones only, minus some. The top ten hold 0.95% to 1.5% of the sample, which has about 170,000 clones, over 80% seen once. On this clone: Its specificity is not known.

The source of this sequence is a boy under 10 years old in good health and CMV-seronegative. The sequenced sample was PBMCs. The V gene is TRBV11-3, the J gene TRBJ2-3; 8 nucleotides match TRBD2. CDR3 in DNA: TGTGCCAGCAGCTTTAGCGGGGCCACAGATACGCAGTATTTT. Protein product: CASSFSGATDTQYF.